The 28 T cell receptor beta chains in this list originate from one sample, sequenced in a study of T cell responses to AZD1222 COVID-19 vaccine. Repertoires were generated with immunoSEQ multiplex PCR, while TCRdb's copy carries only in-frame clones and drops some. Among more than 35,000 clones listed, about 83% were seen once. Source: peripheral blood, taken on day 0 of AZD1222 vaccination. These receptors all come from an adult in good health.

In regard to this clone: Sequence at one end of the junction differs from germline and may be a read error. This chain links TRBV11-2 with TRBJ1-1; the D gene is possibly TRBD1 (5 bases). The CDR3 length is 13 residues. The germline CDR1 and CDR2 sequences are SGHAT and FQNNGV. CDR3 residues: CASSLAPLVAGVF. CDR3 coding DNA: TGTGCCAGCAGCTTAGCCCCCTTAGTTGCGGGGGTCTTT.

Regarding this clone: At one end the junction does not follow the germline gene, possibly because of a read error. The gene calls are TRBV10-3 and TRBJ1-4; TRBD1 agrees at 9 bases. CDR1 and CDR2 (germline): ENHRY, SYGVKD. The CDR3 is 13 residues long. CDR3 DNA: TGTGCCACCGGACAGGGGATTAATGAAAACCTGTTTTTT. Encoded protein: CATGQGINENLFF.

V is TRBV19 and J is TRBJ2-1; TRBD1 might be the D (6 bases). The CDR3 totals 13 residues. Trimming stripped 3 bases from V and 9 bases from J, with 12 bases between. Looked up from germline, CDR1 is LNHDA and CDR2 is SQIVND (reference sequence). CDR3 protein: CASSILGAGEQFF. Written as DNA, the CDR3 is TGTGCCAGTAGTATCCTGGGGGCGGGTGAGCAGTTCTTC. Combining the CDR3 with reference TRBV19 and TRBJ2-1 gives the whole variable domain DGGITQSPKYLFRKEGQNVTLSCEQNLNHDAMYWYRQDPGQGLRLIYYSQIVNDFQKGDIAEGYSVSREKKESFPLTVTSAQKNPTAFYLCASSILGAGEQFFGPGTRLTVL.

Written as DNA, the CDR3 is TGTGCCTGCCTCCGGGGGGCGGAGACTGAAGCTTTCTTT. Amino acids: CACLRGAETEAFF. The V call is TRBV30, the J call TRBJ1-1; a possible D gene is TRBD1 (6 bases). The CDR3 is 13 residues long. V lost 6 bases to trimming and J lost 5 bases, with 16 bases between them. The germline V gene has CDR1 GTSNPN and CDR2 SVGIG (reference sequence).

This chain connects TRBV4-3 to TRBJ1-2; D unresolved. The CDR3 has 20 residues. Between the trimmed V and J ends, which lost 0 bases and 3 bases, there was a span of 26 bases. The germline V gene encodes CDR1 LGHNA and CDR2 YSLEER. The CDR3 bases are TGCGCCAGCAGCCAAGAAGGCGAATTCGGTCCAGAGCGTCGTGACTATGGCTACACCTTC. Amino acid sequence: CASSQEGEFGPERRDYGYTF.

The V call is TRBV3-1 (or the pseudogene TRBV3-2), the J call TRBJ1-5; a weak D match, TRBD1 (5 bases). The ends were cut back, 3 bases at V and 5 bases at J, with 8 bases in the middle. CDR3 length equals 13 residues. Germline CDR1 LGHDT, CDR2 YNNKEL (reference sequence). The CDR3 is CASSHQGDQPQHF. The CDR3 DNA is TGTGCCAGCAGCCATCAGGGAGATCAGCCCCAGCATTTT.

The rearrangement joins TRBV30 to TRBJ1-1, with a tentative D call TRBD1 (5 bases). The CDR3 totals 13 residues. Trimming removed 3 bases from V and 4 bases from J, with 12 bases in between. Germline V lookup: CDR1 GTSNPN, CDR2 SVGIG (reference sequence). CDR3 in amino acids: CAWSVGLGTEAFF. In DNA form, the CDR3 reads TGTGCCTGGAGCGTGGGGCTAGGCACTGAAGCTTTCTTT.

This chain connects TRBV6-5 to TRBJ2-1, with 11 bases identical to TRBD2. The CDR3 consists of 15 residues. V lost 6 bases to trimming and J lost 8 bases; unmatched junction nucleotides: 9. Germline assignment: CDR1 MNHEY and CDR2 SVGAGI. CDR3 in amino acids: CASSLGLADTHEQFF. CDR3 nucleotides: TGTGCCAGCAGCTTGGGACTAGCGGACACCCATGAGCAGTTCTTC.

This clone occurred a few times. As DNA, the CDR3 is TGTGCCAGCAGCTTTACACGGGGGGGTAATGAGCAGTTCTTC. Its translation: CASSFTRGGNEQFF. This sequence joins TRBV13 and TRBJ2-1, with 8 bases aligning to TRBD2. The germline V gene has CDR1 PRHDT and CDR2 FYEKMQ (reference sequence). This CDR3 spans 14 amino acids. V was clipped by 3 bases and J by 7 bases; unmatched bases: 5.

The rearrangement links TRBV4-1 to TRBJ1-2; 8 bases are shared with TRBD1. The V segment lost 1 base and the J segment 0 bases; nucleotides outside the gene matches: 4. Germline V CDR1 and CDR2: MGHRA, YSYEKL. The CDR3 has 16 amino acids. The CDR3 reads CASSQAGTGANYGYTF. The CDR3, as DNA: TGCGCCAGCAGCCAAGCTGGGACAGGCGCTAACTATGGCTACACCTTC.

The V call is TRBV5-1, the J call TRBJ2-3; tentatively, D is TRBD1 (6 bases). Deletions cut 4 bases from V and 0 bases from J, with 6 bases between. CDR1 and CDR2 (germline): SGHRS, YFSETQ. CDR3 size: 13 residues. DNA for the CDR3: TGCGCCAGCAGCACAGGGAGCACAGATACGCAGTATTTT. It encodes CASSTGSTDTQYF.

This clone was found a few times. The rearrangement uses TRBV19 and TRBJ1-3; no firm D call. CDR1 is LNHDA, CDR2 SQIVND, per germline (reference sequence). This CDR3 region has 12 residues. V was shortened by 7 bases and J by 4 bases, with 8 bases between the two germline ends. The CDR3 region has the DNA TGTGCCAGTACCGCGGAGGGAAACACCATATATTTT. Its translation is CASTAEGNTIYF.

The CDR3 sequence is CASSLESPRGYTF. In DNA form, the CDR3 reads TGCGCCAGCAGCTTGGAGTCCCCTCGGGGCTACACCTTC. The chain recombines TRBV5-1 with TRBJ1-2; no firm D call. The CDR3 runs 13 residues. V was shortened by 0 bases and J by 8 bases, with 11 bases between the two germline ends. CDR1 SGHRS and CDR2 YFSETQ come from the germline V gene.

CDR3 in DNA: TGCGCCAGCAGCCAAGAAAATTGGGCCCTCACAGAGACCCAGTACTTC. It translates to CASSQENWALTETQYF. V usage is TRBV4-1 and J usage is TRBJ2-5; D not resolved. V was shortened by 0 bases and J by 4 bases, with 15 bases between the two germline ends. The CDR3 loop spans 16 amino acids. Germline CDR1 and CDR2: MGHRA and YSYEKL.

The chain couples TRBV6-5 to TRBJ1-3; no firm D call. Trimming removed 6 bases from V and 4 bases from J, with 13 bases in between. In germline, CDR1 is MNHEY, CDR2 SVGAGI. This CDR3 spans 14 amino acids. The CDR3 nucleotides read TGTGCCAGCAGCCCCGTCGGGGTGGGAAACACCATATATTTT. Amino acids: CASSPVGVGNTIYF.

This clone was observed once. For the CDR3, the DNA is TGTGCCAGCAGTTCCTTAGTAAAGGGCACAGATACGCAGTATTTT. Translating gives CASSSLVKGTDTQYF. The chain recombines TRBV2 with TRBJ2-3; D gene uncertain. V lost 5 bases and J 1 base, leaving 13 bases between the germline ends. This CDR3 is built from 15 residues. Looked up from germline, CDR1 is SNHLY and CDR2 is FYNNEI. Full variable domain (rest looked up from reference TRBV2 and TRBJ2-3): EPEVTQTPSHQVTQMGQEVILRCVPISNHLYFYWYRQILGQKVEFLVSFYNNEISEKSEIFDDQFSVERPDGSNFTLKIRSTKLEDSAMYFCASSSLVKGTDTQYFGPGTRLTVL.

The chain couples TRBV28 to TRBJ1-6; a weak D match, TRBD1 (5 bases). The CDR3 is 14 residues long. The germline V and J ends were trimmed by 6 bases and 9 bases, with 15 bases remaining between them. In germline, CDR1 is MDHEN, CDR2 SYDVKM. CDR3 residues: CASRPDTLGSPLHF. The CDR3 bases are TGTGCCAGCAGACCGGACACCTTGGGTTCACCCCTCCACTTT.

The chain has TRBV28 and TRBJ1-1; D is uncertain. Germline lookup yields CDR1 MDHEN and CDR2 SYDVKM. The V gene lost 11 bases and the J gene lost 1 base, with 20 bases spanning the gap. This CDR3 has 15 amino acids. In DNA form, the CDR3 reads TGTGCCGCCACTGATCCCTATTCGGGGAACACTGAAGCTTTCTTT. It translates to CAATDPYSGNTEAFF.

The chain is built from TRBV15 and TRBJ2-2; D might be TRBD1 (5 bases). Germline assignment: CDR1 LNHNV and CDR2 YYDKDF (reference sequence). V shed 0 bases and J shed 4 bases, with 12 bases lying between them. The CDR3 totals 16 residues. The CDR3 DNA is TGTGCCACCAGCAGAGAGGGAACAGGCGGCACCGGGGAGCTGTTTTTT. Protein product: CATSREGTGGTGELFF.

V gene TRBV11-2 combines with J gene TRBJ2-3, with D tentatively TRBD2 (5 bases). Trimming pared 1 base from V and 7 bases from J, leaving 9 bases between. The CDR3 is made up of 13 amino acids. In germline, CDR1 is SGHAT, CDR2 FQNNGV. The CDR3, as DNA: TGTGCCAGCAGCTTAGTCCTAGCCCATACGCAGTATTTT. Its translation: CASSLVLAHTQYF.

The table lists this clone with a count of one. V and J are TRBV5-1 and TRBJ1-4, with 8 bases lining up with TRBD1. V lost 3 bases to trimming and J lost 0 bases; unmatched junction nucleotides: 4. CDR3 length: 16 amino acids. Germline V gene data show CDR1 as SGHRS and CDR2 as YFSETQ. The chain's CDR3 is CASSYRGQATNEKLFF. The CDR3, as DNA: TGCGCCAGCAGCTATAGGGGACAGGCAACTAATGAAAAACTGTTTTTT.

V usage is TRBV7-6 and J usage is TRBJ1-6, with no clear D. There are 15 residues in the CDR3. Germline V CDR1 and CDR2: SGHVS, FNYEAQ. V dropped 2 bases and J dropped 7 bases, with 12 bases sitting between them. CDR3 loop: CASSLMAGTNSPLHF. In DNA form, the CDR3 reads TGTGCCAGCAGCTTAATGGCAGGCACGAATTCACCCCTCCACTTT.

CDR3 sequence reads: CASVLSGSSYNEQFF. The CDR3 DNA sequence: TGTGCTAGTGTTCTCAGCGGTAGCTCCTACAATGAGCAGTTCTTC. This chain connects TRBV12-5 to TRBJ2-1; perhaps TRBD2 as D (5 bases). Per the germline V gene, CDR1 is LGHNT and CDR2 is FRNRAP. Trimming pared 7 bases from V and 0 bases from J, leaving 13 bases between. The CDR3 runs 15 residues.

This clone is a singleton in its sample. The chain is built from TRBV3-1 (or the pseudogene TRBV3-2) and TRBJ2-7; TRBD2 matches at 13 bases. The CDR3 length is 17 residues. Germline V CDR1 and CDR2: LGHDT, YNNKEL (reference sequence). After removal of 1 base from V and 3 bases from J, the junction contained 6 bases not matched to a gene. For the CDR3, the DNA is TGTGCCAGCAGCCAAGCCGGGACTAGCGGGGCCCGCTACGAGCAGTACTTC. Amino acids: CASSQAGTSGARYEQYF.

The genes are TRBV5-1 and TRBJ2-7; 7 bases are a match to TRBD1. The germline V gene has CDR1 SGHRS and CDR2 YFSETQ. Trimming cost V 0 bases and J 0 bases; bases outside gene matches: 15. The CDR3 extends over 19 amino acids. The CDR3 DNA is TGCGCCAGCAGCTTGGCCGAAGCAGGTCCGGGACAGCCCTCCTACGAGCAGTACTTC. It codes for CASSLAEAGPGQPSYEQYF.

The chain uses TRBV9 and TRBJ2-3, with D hard to call. The CDR3 consists of 14 residues. Per the germline V gene, CDR1 is SGDLS and CDR2 is YYNGEE. V was shortened by 0 bases and J by 2 bases, with 7 bases between the two germline ends. CDR3 sequence: CASSVGQLTDTQYF. DNA of the CDR3: TGTGCCAGCAGCGTAGGGCAGCTCACAGATACGCAGTATTTT.

The genes are TRBV2 and TRBJ1-3; weak D call: TRBD1 (6 bases). Germline V gene sequence: CDR1 SNHLY, CDR2 FYNNEI. This CDR3 spans 13 amino acids. The ends were cut back, 6 bases at V and 4 bases at J, with 10 bases in the middle. The CDR3 loop reads CASREGQGNTIYF. CDR3 in DNA: TGTGCCAGCAGGGAGGGACAAGGAAACACCATATATTTT.

The rearrangement joins TRBV5-1 to TRBJ2-3; 11 bases agree with TRBD2. This CDR3 is 16 amino acids long. The germline V gene has CDR1 SGHRS and CDR2 YFSETQ. J was trimmed by 2 bases and V by 2 bases; bases with no gene match: 4. The CDR3 is CASSFGLAGNTDTQYF. CDR3 in DNA: TGCGCCAGCAGCTTTGGACTAGCGGGTAACACAGATACGCAGTATTTT.